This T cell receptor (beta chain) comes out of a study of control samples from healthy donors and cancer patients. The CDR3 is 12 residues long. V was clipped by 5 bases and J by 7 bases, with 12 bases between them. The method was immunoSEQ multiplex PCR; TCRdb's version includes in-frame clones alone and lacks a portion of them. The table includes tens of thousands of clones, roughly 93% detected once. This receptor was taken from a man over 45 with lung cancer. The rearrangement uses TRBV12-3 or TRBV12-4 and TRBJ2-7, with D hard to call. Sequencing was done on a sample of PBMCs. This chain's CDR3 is CASSPRPGEQYF. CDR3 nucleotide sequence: TGTGCCAGCAGTCCGAGACCCGGGGAGCAGTACTTC.